The clone carrying this T cell receptor beta chain was detected a few times. Its antigen remains unknown. Other DNA sequences in the sample encode the same CDR3. Vbeta (60) and Jbeta (13) primers were used in the PCR. TCRdb's copy holds only in-frame clones and misses some; the assay was immunoSEQ multiplex PCR. Of some 140,000 clones in the sample, less than 80% were seen once. The data were obtained in a study of cytomegalovirus exposure and HLA in healthy donors. Study results and caveats: Analysis was performed later, and it showed HLA-associated TCR beta chains to be more clonally expanded than equally common others. Reportedly, HLA-A and HLA-B alleles of most subjects were accurately predicted from TCR beta. Most TCR beta V segments were productive about 90% or about 30% of the time in an earlier analysis. A cluster of highly shared sequence variants was likely a sequencing artifact.

The CDR3 has 13 residues. The junction had 0 bases not matched to a gene; V was cut back by 4 bases and J by 1 base. Germline V gives CDR1 KGHSH, CDR2 LQKENI. This clonotype was obtained from a man aged 25-45 years in good health and CMV-seronegative. Sequencing was done on a sample of PBMCs. The rearrangement uses TRBV18 and TRBJ2-5; 7 nucleotides line up with TRBD1. The CDR3 bases are TGTGCCAGCTCACGGGACAGCCAAGAGACCCAGTACTTC. Translated: CASSRDSQETQYF.